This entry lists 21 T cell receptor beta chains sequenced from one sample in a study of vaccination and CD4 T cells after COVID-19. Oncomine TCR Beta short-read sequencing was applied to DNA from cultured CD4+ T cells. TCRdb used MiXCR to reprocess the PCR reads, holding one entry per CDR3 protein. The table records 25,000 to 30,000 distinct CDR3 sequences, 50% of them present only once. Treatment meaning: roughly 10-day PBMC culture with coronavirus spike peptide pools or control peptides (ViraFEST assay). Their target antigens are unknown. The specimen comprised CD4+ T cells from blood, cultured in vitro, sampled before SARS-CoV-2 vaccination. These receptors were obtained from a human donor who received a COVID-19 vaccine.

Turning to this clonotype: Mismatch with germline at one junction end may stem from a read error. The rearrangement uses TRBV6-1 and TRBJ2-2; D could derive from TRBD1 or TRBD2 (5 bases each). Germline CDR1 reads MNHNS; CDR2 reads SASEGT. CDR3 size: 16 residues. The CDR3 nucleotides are TGTGCCAGCAGTGAATGGGGCAGGGCGGAAACCGGGAAGCTGTTTTTT. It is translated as CASSEWGRAETGKLFF.

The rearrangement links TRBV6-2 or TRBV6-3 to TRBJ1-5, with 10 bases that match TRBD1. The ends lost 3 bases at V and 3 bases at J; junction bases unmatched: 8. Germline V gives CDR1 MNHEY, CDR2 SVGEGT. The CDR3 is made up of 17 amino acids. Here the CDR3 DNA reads TGTGCCAGCAGTTATACCTCCGGGACAGGGGCCAATCAGCCCCAGCATTTT. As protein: CASSYTSGTGANQPQHF.

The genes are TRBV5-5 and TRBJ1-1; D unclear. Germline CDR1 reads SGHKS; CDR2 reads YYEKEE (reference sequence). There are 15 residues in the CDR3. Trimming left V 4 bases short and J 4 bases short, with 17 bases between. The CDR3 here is CASSPTPQRATEAFF. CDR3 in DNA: TGTGCCAGCAGCCCCACGCCCCAGAGGGCCACTGAAGCTTTCTTT.

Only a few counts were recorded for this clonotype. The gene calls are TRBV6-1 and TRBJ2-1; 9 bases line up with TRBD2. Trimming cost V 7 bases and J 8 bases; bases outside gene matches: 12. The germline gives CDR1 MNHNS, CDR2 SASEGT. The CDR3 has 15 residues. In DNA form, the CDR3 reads TGTGCCAGCACCCGAGGGCCTAGCGGGGTGCATGAGCAGTTCTTC. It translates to CASTRGPSGVHEQFF.

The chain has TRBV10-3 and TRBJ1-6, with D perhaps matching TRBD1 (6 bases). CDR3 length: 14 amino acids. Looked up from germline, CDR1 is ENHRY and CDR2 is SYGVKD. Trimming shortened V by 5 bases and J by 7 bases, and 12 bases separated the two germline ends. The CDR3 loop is CAISPGQPNSPLHF. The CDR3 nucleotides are TGTGCCATCAGTCCCGGACAGCCCAATTCACCCCTCCACTTT.

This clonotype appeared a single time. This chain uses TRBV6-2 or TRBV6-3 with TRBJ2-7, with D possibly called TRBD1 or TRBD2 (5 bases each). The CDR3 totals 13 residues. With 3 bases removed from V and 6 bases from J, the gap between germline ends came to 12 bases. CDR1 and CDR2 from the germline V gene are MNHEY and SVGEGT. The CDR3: CASSYFGDPEQYF. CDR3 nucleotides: TGTGCCAGCAGTTATTTCGGGGACCCCGAGCAGTACTTC.

In nucleotides, the CDR3 is TGTGCCAGCAGTTATGACTGGAATTCACCCCTCCACTTT. Residues: CASSYDWNSPLHF. The chain carries TRBV6-5 and TRBJ1-6, with no clear D. Germline CDR1 and CDR2: MNHEY and SVGAGI. The V end lost 3 bases, the J end lost 7 bases, and 7 bases lay between the germline ends. The CDR3 is 13 residues long.

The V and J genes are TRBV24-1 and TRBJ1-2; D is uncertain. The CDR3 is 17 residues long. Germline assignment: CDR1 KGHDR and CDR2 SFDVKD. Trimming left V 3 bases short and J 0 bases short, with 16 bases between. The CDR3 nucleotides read TGTGCCACCAGTGATGGACGTCATCGGGGAACTAACTATGGCTACACCTTC. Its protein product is CATSDGRHRGTNYGYTF.

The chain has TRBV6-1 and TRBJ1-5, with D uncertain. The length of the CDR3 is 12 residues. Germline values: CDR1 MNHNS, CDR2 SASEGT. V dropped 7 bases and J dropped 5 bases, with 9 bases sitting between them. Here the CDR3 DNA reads TGTGCCAGCACCGTGAGGGATCAGCCCCAGCATTTT. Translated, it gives CASTVRDQPQHF.

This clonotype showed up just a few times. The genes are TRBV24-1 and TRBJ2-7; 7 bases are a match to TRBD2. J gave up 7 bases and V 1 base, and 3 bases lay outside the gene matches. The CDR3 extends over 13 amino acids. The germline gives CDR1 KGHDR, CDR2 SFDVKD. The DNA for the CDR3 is TGTGCCACCAGTGATTTATGGGGAGGGGAGCAGTACTTC. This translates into CATSDLWGGEQYF.

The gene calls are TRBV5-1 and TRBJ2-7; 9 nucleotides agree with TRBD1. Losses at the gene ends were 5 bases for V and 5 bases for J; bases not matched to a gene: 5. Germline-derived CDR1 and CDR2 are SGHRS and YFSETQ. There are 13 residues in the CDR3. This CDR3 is CASRQGATNEQYF. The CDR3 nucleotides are TGCGCCAGCAGACAGGGGGCGACGAACGAGCAGTACTTC.

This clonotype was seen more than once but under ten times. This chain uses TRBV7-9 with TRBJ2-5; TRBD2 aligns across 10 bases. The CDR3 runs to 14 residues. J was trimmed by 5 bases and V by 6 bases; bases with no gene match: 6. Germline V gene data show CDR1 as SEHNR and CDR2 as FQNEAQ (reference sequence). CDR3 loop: CASRTRTSGETQYF. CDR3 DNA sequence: TGTGCCAGCAGGACACGGACTAGCGGCGAGACCCAGTACTTC.

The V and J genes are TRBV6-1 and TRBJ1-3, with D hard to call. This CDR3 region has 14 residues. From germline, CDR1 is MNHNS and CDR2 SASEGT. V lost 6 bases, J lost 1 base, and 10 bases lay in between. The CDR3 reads CASSVWESGNTIYF. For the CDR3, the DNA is TGTGCCAGCAGCGTTTGGGAATCTGGAAACACCATATATTTT.

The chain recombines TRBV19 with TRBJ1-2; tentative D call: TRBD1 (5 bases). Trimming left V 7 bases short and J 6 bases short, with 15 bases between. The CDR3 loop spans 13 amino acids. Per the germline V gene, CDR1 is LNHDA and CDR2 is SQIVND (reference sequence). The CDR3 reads CASNQGLVDGYTF. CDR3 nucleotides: TGTGCCAGTAATCAGGGCCTTGTAGATGGCTACACCTTC. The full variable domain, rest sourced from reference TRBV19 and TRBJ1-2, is DGGITQSPKYLFRKEGQNVTLSCEQNLNHDAMYWYRQDPGQGLRLIYYSQIVNDFQKGDIAEGYSVSREKKESFPLTVTSAQKNPTAFYLCASNQGLVDGYTFGSGTRLTVV.

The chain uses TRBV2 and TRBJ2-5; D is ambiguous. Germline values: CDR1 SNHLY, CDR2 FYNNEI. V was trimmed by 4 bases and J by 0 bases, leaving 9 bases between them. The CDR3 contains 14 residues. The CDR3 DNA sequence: TGTGCCAGCAGTGGGGCGGCGTACCAAGAGACCCAGTACTTC. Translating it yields CASSGAAYQETQYF.

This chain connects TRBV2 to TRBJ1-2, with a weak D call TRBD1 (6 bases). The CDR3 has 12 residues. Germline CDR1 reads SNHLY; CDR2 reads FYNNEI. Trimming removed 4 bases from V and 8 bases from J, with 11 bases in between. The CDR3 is CASSVNRVGYTF. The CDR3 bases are TGTGCCAGCAGTGTAAACAGGGTGGGCTACACCTTC.

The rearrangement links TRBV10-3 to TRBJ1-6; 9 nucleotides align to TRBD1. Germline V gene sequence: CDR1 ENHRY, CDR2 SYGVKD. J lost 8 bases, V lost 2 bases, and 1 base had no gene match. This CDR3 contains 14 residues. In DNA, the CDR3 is TGTGCCATCAGTGAGGGACAGGGGTATTCACCCCTCCACTTT. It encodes CAISEGQGYSPLHF.

Here the CDR3 reads CAISGGSVSGANVLTF. The CDR3 region has the DNA TGTGCCATCAGTGGCGGCAGCGTCTCTGGGGCCAACGTCCTGACTTTC. The rearrangement joins TRBV10-3 to TRBJ2-6, with D uncertain. CDR1 and CDR2 (germline): ENHRY, SYGVKD. The V end was cut by 4 bases, the J end by 0 bases, with 10 bases between. The CDR3 contains 16 residues.

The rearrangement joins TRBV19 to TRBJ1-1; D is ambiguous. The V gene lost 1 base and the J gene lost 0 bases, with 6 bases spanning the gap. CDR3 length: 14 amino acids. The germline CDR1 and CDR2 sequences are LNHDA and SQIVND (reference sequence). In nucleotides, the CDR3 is TGTGCCAGTAGTATAGGTGAGGTGAACACTGAAGCTTTCTTT. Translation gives CASSIGEVNTEAFF.

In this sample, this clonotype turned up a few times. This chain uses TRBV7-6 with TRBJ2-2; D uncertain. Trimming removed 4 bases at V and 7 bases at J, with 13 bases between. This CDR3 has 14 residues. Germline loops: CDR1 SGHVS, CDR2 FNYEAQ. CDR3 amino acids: CASSSHSLGGELFF. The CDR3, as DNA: TGTGCCAGCAGCTCTCACAGCCTGGGCGGGGAGCTGTTTTTT.

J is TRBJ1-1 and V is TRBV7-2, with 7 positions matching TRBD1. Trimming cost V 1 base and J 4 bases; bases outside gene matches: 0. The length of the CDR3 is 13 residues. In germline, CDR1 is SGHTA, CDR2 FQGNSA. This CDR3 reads CASSLDRGTEAFF. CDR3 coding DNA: TGTGCCAGCAGCTTAGACAGGGGCACTGAAGCTTTCTTT. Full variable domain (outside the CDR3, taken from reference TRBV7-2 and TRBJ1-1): GAGVSQSPSNKVTEKGKDVELRCDPISGHTALYWYRQSLGQGLEFLIYFQGNSAPDKSGLPSDRFSAERTGGSVSTLTIQRTQQEDSAVYLCASSLDRGTEAFFGQGTRLTVV.